This paragraph covers one T cell receptor beta chain sequence. Primers included in the PCR were 60 Vbeta and 13 Jbeta primers. Method: immunoSEQ multiplex PCR; TCRdb's copy keeps in-frame clones and lacks some. The data hold 150,000 or so clones, with roughly 80% observed a single time. Germline assignment: CDR1 ENHRY and CDR2 SYGVKD. After removal of 0 bases from V and 1 base from J, the junction contained 4 bases not matched to a gene. The CDR3 contains 18 residues. This sample was included in a study of cytomegalovirus exposure and HLA in healthy donors. Study overall: Among several hundred genotyped donors, about 85% fell in the Caucasian-associated ancestry cluster.

The chain has TRBV10-3 and TRBJ2-1, with 12 nucleotides matching TRBD2. The sequence derives from a man younger than 45 in good health and CMV-seronegative. The specimen was PBMCs. In DNA, the CDR3 is TGTGCCATCAGTGAGTCGTTTCTAGCGGGAGGGTCCTACAATGAGCAGTTCTTC. This codes for CAISESFLAGGSYNEQFF.